The TCR beta chain described here comes from a study of CD8+CD57+ T cells in acquired aplastic anemia. An expansion of CD8+CD57+ cells by flow cytometry had been shown in patients chosen for sequencing. The template used for profiling TCR beta VDJ and CDR3 was genomic DNA. TCRdb called the reads again in MiXCR, with one record for every CDR3 protein. The data show approximately 170,000 distinct CDR3 sequences, roughly 45% seen once. V lost 8 bases to trimming and J lost 0 bases; unmatched junction nucleotides: 9. There are 16 residues in the CDR3. Germline loops: CDR1 LNHDA, CDR2 SQIVND (reference sequence).

The TCR sequence derives from a human donor with aplastic anemia. This chain links TRBV19 with TRBJ2-2, with 7 bases lining up with TRBD1. Sequenced input: sorted CD4+, CD8+, or CD8+CD57+ T cells (not recorded which) from PBMCs. CDR3 DNA sequence: TGTGCCAGTCGACCGGGACAGTACTCGAACACCGGGGAGCTGTTTTTT. It is translated as CASRPGQYSNTGELFF.